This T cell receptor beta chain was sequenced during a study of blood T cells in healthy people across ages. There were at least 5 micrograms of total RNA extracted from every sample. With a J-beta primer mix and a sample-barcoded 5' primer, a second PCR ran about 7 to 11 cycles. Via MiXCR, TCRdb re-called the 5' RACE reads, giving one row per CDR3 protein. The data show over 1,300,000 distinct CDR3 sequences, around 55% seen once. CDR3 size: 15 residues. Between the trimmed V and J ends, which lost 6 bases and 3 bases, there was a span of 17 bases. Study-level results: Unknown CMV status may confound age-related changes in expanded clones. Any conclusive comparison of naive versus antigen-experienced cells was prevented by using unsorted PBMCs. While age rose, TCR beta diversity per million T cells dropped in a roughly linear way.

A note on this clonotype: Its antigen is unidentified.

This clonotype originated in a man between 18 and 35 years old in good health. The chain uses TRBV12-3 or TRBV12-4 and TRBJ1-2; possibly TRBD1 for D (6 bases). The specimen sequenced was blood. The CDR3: CASSPPRGGYYGYTF. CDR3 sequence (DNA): TGTGCCAGCAGCCCCCCCAGGGGCGGATACTATGGCTACACCTTC.